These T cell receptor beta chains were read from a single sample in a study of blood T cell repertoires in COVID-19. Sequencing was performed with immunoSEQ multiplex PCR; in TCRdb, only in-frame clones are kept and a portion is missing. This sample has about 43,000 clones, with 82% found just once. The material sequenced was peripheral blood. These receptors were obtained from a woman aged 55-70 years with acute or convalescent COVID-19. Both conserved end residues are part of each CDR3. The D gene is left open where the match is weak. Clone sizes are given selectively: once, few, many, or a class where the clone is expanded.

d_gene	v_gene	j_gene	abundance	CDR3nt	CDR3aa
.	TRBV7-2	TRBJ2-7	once	TGTGCCAGCAGCTCCAGTCGCTACGAGCAGTACTTC	CASSSSRYEQYF
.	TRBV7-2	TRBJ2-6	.	TGTGCCAGCAGCAATGACAGGTCTGGGGCCAACGTCCTGACTTTC	CASSNDRSGANVLTF
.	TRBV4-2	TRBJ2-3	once	TGTGCCAGCAGCCCTACCGGGACATATCGCACAGATACGCAGTATTTT	CASSPTGTYRTDTQYF
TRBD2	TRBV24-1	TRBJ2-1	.	TGTGCCACCAGTGGAGGACTAGCGAGGGGCGAGCAGTTCTTC	CATSGGLARGEQFF
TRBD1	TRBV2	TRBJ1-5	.	TGTGCCAGCAGTGTACAGGGGAGCAGTCAGCCCCAGCATTTT	CASSVQGSSQPQHF
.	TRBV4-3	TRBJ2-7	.	TGCGCCAGCAGCCAAGAAAGGGGCACTTACTCCTACGAGCAGTACTTC	CASSQERGTYSYEQYF
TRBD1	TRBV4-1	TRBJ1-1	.	TGCGCCAGCAGCCAAGTTCAAGGGGGCCGGGTCCCTGAAGCTTTCTTT	CASSQVQGGRVPEAFF
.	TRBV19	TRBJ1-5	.	TGTGCCAGTACCCCCTTAGGGCAGGGGCCAAATCAGCCCCAGCATTTT	CASTPLGQGPNQPQHF
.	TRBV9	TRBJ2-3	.	TGTGCCAGCAGCGTAGCACCGGGGAATAAAGATACGCAGTATTTT	CASSVAPGNKDTQYF
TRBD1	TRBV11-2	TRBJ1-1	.	TGTGCCAGCAGCAAACCGGGACAGGGTACGAACACTGAAGCTTTCTTT	CASSKPGQGTNTEAFF
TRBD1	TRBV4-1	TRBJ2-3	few	TGCGCCAGCAGCAAGGGACAGTTGCAGTATTTT	CASSKGQLQYF
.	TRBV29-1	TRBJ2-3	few	TGCAGCGGGGGGGGCCTACGACCCGATACGCAGTATTTT	CSGGGLRPDTQYF
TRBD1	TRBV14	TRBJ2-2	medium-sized	TGTGCCAGCAGCCCCTGGACAGGATTCGACACCGGGGAGCTGTTTTTT	CASSPWTGFDTGELFF